The 30 T cell receptor beta chains below come from one sample, sequenced in a study of blood T cell repertoires in COVID-19. Measured with immunoSEQ multiplex PCR; TCRdb has only the in-frame clones, and not every one. Among 150,000 to 200,000 clones listed, roughly three quarters were seen once. Sequenced: peripheral blood. These receptors came from a man aged 60 to 75 with active or convalescent COVID-19.

The rearrangement links TRBV7-9 to TRBJ2-3; 14 bases match TRBD2. The CDR3 runs to 16 residues. Trimming took 4 bases from V and 2 from J; bases not matched to a gene: 2. The germline V gene has CDR1 SEHNR and CDR2 FQNEAQ (reference sequence). The CDR3 region is CASSSGLAGVTDTQYF. Written as DNA, the CDR3 is TGTGCCAGCAGCTCGGGACTAGCGGGAGTCACAGATACGCAGTATTTT.

This clone was counted between two and nine times. This chain uses TRBV5-4 with TRBJ2-7; possible D gene TRBD2, 5 bases. The CDR3 contains 14 residues. V dropped 5 bases and J dropped 4 bases, with 16 bases sitting between them. Germline lookup yields CDR1 SGHNT and CDR2 YYREEE (reference sequence). The CDR3 loop is CASSSSSGWYEQYF. DNA of the CDR3: TGTGCCAGCAGTTCATCCAGCGGCTGGTACGAGCAGTACTTC.

This chain links TRBV5-6 with TRBJ2-5; TRBD1 matches at 10 bases. Germline V gives CDR1 SGHDT, CDR2 YYEEEE. CDR3 length equals 16 residues. V was clipped by 0 bases and J by 5 bases; unmatched bases: 7. The CDR3 DNA reads TGTGCCAGCAGCTTGGTCACAGTGGACAGGGGGGAGACCCAGTACTTC. Residues: CASSLVTVDRGETQYF.

The rearrangement uses TRBV4-1 and TRBJ2-2; tentatively, D is TRBD2 (5 bases). The germline V gene encodes CDR1 MGHRA and CDR2 YSYEKL. Trimming removed 3 bases from V and 2 bases from J, with 10 bases in between. The CDR3 length is 15 residues. The CDR3: CASSHIAKNTGELFF. The CDR3 bases are TGCGCCAGCAGCCATATAGCGAAAAACACCGGGGAGCTGTTTTTT.

This clone has just a few counts. The chain joins TRBV10-3 to TRBJ2-7; TRBD1 matches at 11 bases. This CDR3 spans 15 amino acids. The V gene's germline CDR1 is ENHRY and CDR2 SYGVKD. J gave up 6 bases and V 8 bases, and 12 bases lay outside the gene matches. The CDR3 reads CAIAEGDRGIGEQYF. CDR3 sequence (DNA): TGTGCCATCGCCGAAGGGGACAGGGGGATAGGCGAGCAGTACTTC.

V is TRBV5-1 and J is TRBJ2-5; 7 bases line up with TRBD2. Germline-derived CDR1 and CDR2 are SGHRS and YFSETQ. V shed 3 bases and J 0 bases; nucleotides not matched to a gene: 5. The CDR3 has 15 residues. The CDR3 bases are TGCGCCAGCAGCTCGTCTAGCGGTTACCAAGAGACCCAGTACTTC. Its protein is CASSSSSGYQETQYF.

The V gene is TRBV12-3 or TRBV12-4, the J gene TRBJ1-2; the D gene is possibly TRBD1 (5 bases). V dropped 2 bases and J dropped 7 bases, with 11 bases sitting between them. CDR3 size: 13 residues. The CDR3 nucleotides read TGTGCCAGCAGTTTAAGGGGAAGCGCTGGCTACACCTTC. It specifies CASSLRGSAGYTF.

As for this clone: The sample contains more than one DNA sequence encoding this CDR3. The gene calls are TRBV28 and TRBJ1-5; D not certain. V lost 5 bases to trimming and J lost 4 bases, with 6 bases between them. From germline, CDR1 is MDHEN and CDR2 SYDVKM. The CDR3 runs 12 residues. The CDR3 DNA follows: TGTGCCAGCAGTCGCGGGAATCAGCCCCAGCATTTT. Protein product: CASSRGNQPQHF.

The rearrangement links TRBV19 to TRBJ1-1; 7 positions match TRBD1. This CDR3 is 14 amino acids long. Germline trimming cut 4 bases from V and 5 bases from J; bases unmatched to any gene: 7. Germline-derived CDR1 and CDR2 are LNHDA and SQIVND (reference sequence). The CDR3 DNA sequence: TGTGCCAGTAGTACCCTCTCAGGGGGGACTGAAGCTTTCTTT. Translation: CASSTLSGGTEAFF.

This chain uses TRBV2 with TRBJ2-4; tentative D call: TRBD1 (7 bases). Germline values: CDR1 SNHLY, CDR2 FYNNEI. CDR3 length: 17 amino acids. V was trimmed by 8 bases and J by 0 bases, leaving 20 bases between them. The CDR3 reads CASGPSRQGLAKNIQYF. The CDR3 DNA is TGTGCCAGCGGCCCGAGTAGACAGGGACTAGCCAAAAACATTCAGTACTTC.

The chain employs TRBV7-6 and TRBJ2-7, with D perhaps TRBD2 (7 bases). Looked up from germline, CDR1 is SGHVS and CDR2 is FNYEAQ. This CDR3 contains 18 residues. V lost 1 base to trimming and J lost 3 bases, with 22 bases between them. The CDR3 sequence is CASSLVSEGGGIFYEQYF. DNA for the CDR3: TGTGCCAGCAGCTTAGTGTCGGAGGGAGGGGGGATCTTCTACGAGCAGTACTTC.

J is TRBJ2-2 and V is TRBV18; D unresolved. V gave up 0 bases and J gave up 4 bases, with 6 bases separating them. The CDR3 has 14 residues. The germline gives CDR1 KGHSH, CDR2 LQKENI. CDR3 bases: TGTGCCAGCTCACCACCGAGTCGCACCGGGGAGCTGTTTTTT. It encodes CASSPPSRTGELFF. Using reference TRBV18 and TRBJ2-2 for the parts outside the CDR3, the full variable domain is NAGVMQNPRHLVRRRGQEARLRCSPMKGHSHVYWYRQLPEEGLKFMVYLQKENIIDESGMPKERFSAEFPKEGPSILRIQQVVRGDSAAYFCASSPPSRTGELFFGEGSRLTVL.

The V and J genes are TRBV28 and TRBJ1-6, with 7 nucleotides matching TRBD1. CDR3 length: 13 amino acids. In germline, CDR1 is MDHEN, CDR2 SYDVKM. J lost 10 bases, V lost 7 bases, and 7 bases had no gene match. This CDR3 reads CASNAQGESPLHF. The DNA for the CDR3 is TGTGCCAGCAATGCCCAGGGGGAATCACCCCTCCACTTT. The complete variable domain, with remaining parts taken from reference TRBV28 and TRBJ1-6, reads DVKVTQSSRYLVKRTGEKVFLECVQDMDHENMFWYRQDPGLGLRLIYFSYDVKMKEKGDIPEGYSVSREKKERFSLILESASTNQTSMYLCASNAQGESPLHFGNGTRLTVT.

V usage is TRBV7-2 and J usage is TRBJ2-3; 14 bases agree with TRBD2. This CDR3 region has 17 residues. V lost 6 bases, J lost 0 bases, and 5 bases stayed unmatched. Germline lookup yields CDR1 SGHTA and CDR2 FQGNSA. The chain's CDR3 is CASRGLAGATSTDTQYF. CDR3 sequence (DNA): TGTGCCAGCAGGGGACTAGCGGGAGCGACTAGCACAGATACGCAGTATTTT.

The chain uses TRBV10-3 and TRBJ2-7; D is uncertain. V was shortened by 5 bases and J by 0 bases, with 11 bases between the two germline ends. Germline values: CDR1 ENHRY, CDR2 SYGVKD. CDR3 length: 14 residues. CDR3 nucleotides: TGTGCCATCAGTAGTACACGAAGCTCCTACGAGCAGTACTTC. Its protein product is CAISSTRSSYEQYF.

The chain combines TRBV2 with TRBJ2-3, with TRBD2 as a possible D gene (6 bases). With 4 bases removed from V and 4 bases from J, the gap between germline ends came to 18 bases. The length of the CDR3 is 16 residues. The germline V gene has CDR1 SNHLY and CDR2 FYNNEI. CDR3 in amino acids: CASSGGDSGPSDTQYF. The CDR3 bases are TGTGCCAGCAGTGGGGGGGACTCAGGCCCCTCAGATACGCAGTATTTT.

This chain connects TRBV6-2 or TRBV6-3 to TRBJ2-7, with 7 bases lining up with TRBD1. From germline, CDR1 is MNHEY and CDR2 SVGEGT. The CDR3 spans 18 residues. Germline trimming cut 0 bases from V and 3 bases from J; bases unmatched to any gene: 14. CDR3 protein: CASSYSITGDSQDYEQYF. The CDR3 coding sequence is TGTGCCAGCAGTTACTCGATTACTGGGGACAGCCAGGACTACGAGCAGTACTTC.

This sequence joins TRBV12-3 or TRBV12-4 and TRBJ2-5, with D perhaps matching TRBD2 (5 bases). V was trimmed by 8 bases and J by 7 bases, leaving 14 bases between them. The CDR3 is made up of 12 amino acids. The CDR3 sequence: CASSTGLGTQYF. Written as DNA, the CDR3 is TGTGCCAGCTCAACGGGGTTGGGGACCCAGTACTTC.

This clone was observed a few times. The J gene is TRBJ1-4, the V gene TRBV19; a possible D gene is TRBD1 (6 bases). The germline gives CDR1 LNHDA, CDR2 SQIVND (reference sequence). The CDR3 sequence is 14 residues long. V was pared by 2 bases and J by 3 bases, with 7 bases between. The CDR3 sequence is CASSIQGPNEKLFF. For the CDR3, the DNA is TGTGCCAGTAGTATACAGGGGCCTAATGAAAAACTGTTTTTT.

V and J are TRBV7-8 and TRBJ2-3, with 10 positions matching TRBD2. The CDR3 contains 15 residues. The J segment lost 5 bases and the V segment lost 5 bases, leaving 7 bases of the junction unmatched. Germline V gene data show CDR1 as SGHVS and CDR2 as FQNEAQ. CDR3 DNA sequence: TGTGCCAGCAGCCATTCTAGCGGGAGAAGAGATACGCAGTATTTT. It translates to CASSHSSGRRDTQYF.

The rearrangement uses TRBV5-1 and TRBJ1-1; 9 positions agree with TRBD1. The CDR3 is 14 residues long. The germline V gene encodes CDR1 SGHRS and CDR2 YFSETQ. V dropped 4 bases and J dropped 2; count of bases not matched to a gene: 3. The CDR3 DNA reads TGCGCCAGCAGCCCGACAGGGGGAAACACTGAAGCTTTCTTT. Translated, it gives CASSPTGGNTEAFF.

A few counts support this clone. The chain is built from TRBV7-2 and TRBJ2-5; D gene ambiguous. Trimming cost V 5 bases and J 2 bases, with 12 bases left between them. In germline, CDR1 is SGHTA, CDR2 FQGNSA. This CDR3 has 14 amino acids. The CDR3 nucleotides read TGTGCCAGCAGCCAACAGCATGGGCAAGAGACCCAGTACTTC. Residues: CASSQQHGQETQYF.

The CDR3 DNA follows: TGCGCCAGCAGCTTGATGACAGTATCTAACAATGAGCAGTTCTTC. Translation gives CASSLMTVSNNEQFF. The chain carries TRBV5-1 and TRBJ2-1; D possibly corresponds to TRBD1 (5 bases). V was pared by 1 base and J by 5 bases, with 13 bases between. The CDR3 has 15 residues. Looked up from germline, CDR1 is SGHRS and CDR2 is YFSETQ.

The chain is built from TRBV6-5 and TRBJ1-2, with 9 bases that match TRBD1. The CDR3 spans 13 residues. The junction had 4 bases not matched to a gene; V was cut back by 5 bases and J by 6 bases. Per the germline V gene, CDR1 is MNHEY and CDR2 is SVGAGI. Here the CDR3 DNA reads TGTGCCAGCAGTCGCGGGACAGGGAATGGCTACACCTTC. Translated: CASSRGTGNGYTF.

The sample holds one count of this clone. This rearrangement joins TRBV9 to TRBJ2-7, with 9 positions matching TRBD1. The CDR3 loop spans 15 amino acids. V was pared by 3 bases and J by 0 bases, with 4 bases of the junction left unmatched. Germline V gene lookup returns CDR1 SGDLS and CDR2 YYNGEE. CDR3 nucleotides: TGTGCCAGCAGCGCGGGACAGGGAAGCTCCTACGAGCAGTACTTC. This encodes CASSAGQGSSYEQYF.

The chain combines TRBV19 with TRBJ1-2; no firm D call. Germline loops: CDR1 LNHDA, CDR2 SQIVND (reference sequence). Trimming left V 3 bases short and J 4 bases short, with 6 bases between. There are 12 residues in the CDR3. The CDR3 DNA reads TGTGCCAGTAGTATCACTCTCTATGGCTACACCTTC. Protein: CASSITLYGYTF.

This chain uses TRBV7-2 with TRBJ2-7; TRBD2 aligns across 7 bases. Germline values: CDR1 SGHTA, CDR2 FQGNSA. The CDR3 has 15 amino acids. V lost 5 bases and J lost 3; bases outside the gene matches: 10. Here the CDR3 reads CASSPDGRSDYEQYF. DNA for the CDR3: TGTGCCAGCAGCCCTGACGGGAGGTCCGACTACGAGCAGTACTTC.

J is TRBJ2-6 and V is TRBV27; D may be TRBD2 (6 bases). Trimming removed 4 bases at V and 1 base at J, with 17 bases between. CDR1 is MNHEY and CDR2 is SMNVEV in the germline V gene (reference sequence). This CDR3 is built from 18 residues. The CDR3 region has the DNA TGTGCCAGCAGTTACCAGGGCAATGGAGGGTCTGGGGCCAACGTCCTGACTTTC. Its protein is CASSYQGNGGSGANVLTF.

This clone has ten or more counts. The chain has TRBV27 and TRBJ2-3; 7 bases map to TRBD1. The CDR3 totals 13 residues. Per the germline V gene, CDR1 is MNHEY and CDR2 is SMNVEV (reference sequence). V gave up 5 bases and J gave up 4 bases; unmatched junction bases: 3. The CDR3 region is CASSHRGADTQYF. The CDR3, as DNA: TGTGCCAGCAGTCACAGGGGCGCAGATACGCAGTATTTT.

This clone was seen a handful of times. This chain joins TRBV5-1 and TRBJ1-2; D not resolved. This CDR3 is 15 amino acids long. V was cut by 3 bases and J by 2 bases, with 14 bases left in between. From germline, CDR1 is SGHRS and CDR2 YFSETQ. The DNA for the CDR3 is TGCGCCAGCAGCTCCACCGGGAAATCAAACTATGGCTACACCTTC. This translates into CASSSTGKSNYGYTF.